This T cell receptor beta chain was identified in a study of control samples from healthy donors and cancer patients. The method was immunoSEQ multiplex PCR; TCRdb's version includes in-frame clones alone and lacks a portion of them. The table records tens of thousands of clones, around nine tenths of them present only once. This TCR was recovered from a man aged 25-45 years with colorectal cancer. The sample consisted of PBMCs.

CDR3 coding DNA: TGTGCCACCAGTGATATGGGGACGGACCTCAATGAGCAGTTCTTC. Its protein is CATSDMGTDLNEQFF. The V gene is TRBV24-1, the J gene TRBJ2-1; possibly TRBD1 or TRBD2 for D (5 bases each). The CDR3 covers 15 residues. V lost 3 bases and J lost 6, with 14 bases in between. Germline V gene lookup returns CDR1 KGHDR and CDR2 SFDVKD.